This T cell receptor (beta chain) was profiled in a study of shared clonotypes between healthy human individuals. Points from the study as a whole: Shared clonotypes: approximately 4.5% naive CD4, around 4% naive CD8, under 2.5% memory CD4, 0.4% to 0.5% memory CD8.

A note on this clone: Its target is unknown.

Measured with immunoSEQ multiplex PCR; TCRdb has only the in-frame clones, and not every one. This table holds more than 1.2 million clones, approximately 98.5% found once. The germline V and J ends were trimmed by 2 bases and 1 base, with 3 bases remaining between them. The CDR3 contains 12 residues. Germline CDR1 SGHNT, CDR2 YYREEE (reference sequence). The sequence derives from a man aged 30-40 years in good health. Sequencing was performed on naive CD4+ T cells sorted from blood. Stated subset: CD45RA+ positively selected. The V gene is TRBV5-4, the J gene TRBJ1-1; D is undetermined. The DNA of the CDR3 is TGTGCCAGCAGCTTATCGAACACTGAAGCTTTCTTT. Amino acids: CASSLSNTEAFF.